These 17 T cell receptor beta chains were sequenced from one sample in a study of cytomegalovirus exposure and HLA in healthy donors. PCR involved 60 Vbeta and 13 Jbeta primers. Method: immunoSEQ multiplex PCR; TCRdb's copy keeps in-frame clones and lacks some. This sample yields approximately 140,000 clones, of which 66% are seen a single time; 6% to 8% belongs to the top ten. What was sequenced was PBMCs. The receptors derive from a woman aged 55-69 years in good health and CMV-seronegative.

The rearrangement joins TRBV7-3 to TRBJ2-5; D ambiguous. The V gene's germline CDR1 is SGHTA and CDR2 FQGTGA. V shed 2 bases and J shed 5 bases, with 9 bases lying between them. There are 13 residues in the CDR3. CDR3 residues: CASSLSPVETQYF. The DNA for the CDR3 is TGTGCCAGCAGCTTATCCCCGGTGGAGACCCAGTACTTC.

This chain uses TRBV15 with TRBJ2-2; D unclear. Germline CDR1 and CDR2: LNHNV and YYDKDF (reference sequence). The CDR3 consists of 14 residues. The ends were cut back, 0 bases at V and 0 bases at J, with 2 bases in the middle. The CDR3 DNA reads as TGTGCCACCAGCAGAGACACGAACACCGGGGAGCTGTTTTTT. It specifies CATSRDTNTGELFF.

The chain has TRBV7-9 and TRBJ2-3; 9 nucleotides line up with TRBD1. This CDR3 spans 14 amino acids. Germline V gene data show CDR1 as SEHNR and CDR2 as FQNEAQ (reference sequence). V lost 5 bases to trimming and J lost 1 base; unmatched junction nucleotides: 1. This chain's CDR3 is CASSRTGGTDTQYF. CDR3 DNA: TGTGCCAGCAGCCGGACAGGGGGCACAGATACGCAGTATTTT.

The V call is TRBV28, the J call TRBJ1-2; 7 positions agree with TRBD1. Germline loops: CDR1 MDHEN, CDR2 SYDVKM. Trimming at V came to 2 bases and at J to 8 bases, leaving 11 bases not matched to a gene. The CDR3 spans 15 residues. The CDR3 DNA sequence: TGTGCCAGCAGTTTAGGGGCTAGCCGACAGGGAGGCTACACCTTC. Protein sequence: CASSLGASRQGGYTF.

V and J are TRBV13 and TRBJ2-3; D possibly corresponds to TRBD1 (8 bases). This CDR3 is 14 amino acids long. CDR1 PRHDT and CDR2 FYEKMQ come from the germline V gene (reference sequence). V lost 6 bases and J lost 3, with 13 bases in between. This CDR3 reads CASRNRGGTDTQYF. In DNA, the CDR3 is TGTGCCAGCAGAAACAGGGGGGGGACAGATACGCAGTATTTT.

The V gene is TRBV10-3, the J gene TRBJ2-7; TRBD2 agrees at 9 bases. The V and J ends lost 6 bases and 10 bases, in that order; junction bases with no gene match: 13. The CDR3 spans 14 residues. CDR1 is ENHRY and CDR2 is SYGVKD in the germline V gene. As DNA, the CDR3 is TGTGCCATCAGGGGGGAGGCGGGAGGGGCCAATCAGTACTTC. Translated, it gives CAIRGEAGGANQYF.

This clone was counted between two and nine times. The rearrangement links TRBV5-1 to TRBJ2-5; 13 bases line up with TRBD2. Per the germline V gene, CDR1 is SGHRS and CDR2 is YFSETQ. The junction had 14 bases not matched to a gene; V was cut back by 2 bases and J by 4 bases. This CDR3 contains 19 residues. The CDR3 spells CASSFWTSGSLSTGETQYF. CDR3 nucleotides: TGCGCCAGCAGCTTTTGGACTAGCGGGAGTTTATCTACGGGAGAGACCCAGTACTTC.

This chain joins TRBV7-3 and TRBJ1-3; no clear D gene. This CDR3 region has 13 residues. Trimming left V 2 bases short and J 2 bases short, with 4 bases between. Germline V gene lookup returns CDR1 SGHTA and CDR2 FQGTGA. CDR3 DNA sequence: TGTGCCAGCAGCTTAGGCCCTGGAAACACCATATATTTT. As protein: CASSLGPGNTIYF.

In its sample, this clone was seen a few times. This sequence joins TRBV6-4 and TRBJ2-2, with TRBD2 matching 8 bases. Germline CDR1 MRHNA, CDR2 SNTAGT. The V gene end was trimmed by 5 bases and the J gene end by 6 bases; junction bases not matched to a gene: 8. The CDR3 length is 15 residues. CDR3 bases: TGTGCCAGCAGTCGGATAGCGGGGAGGGCCGGGGAGCTGTTTTTT. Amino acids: CASSRIAGRAGELFF.

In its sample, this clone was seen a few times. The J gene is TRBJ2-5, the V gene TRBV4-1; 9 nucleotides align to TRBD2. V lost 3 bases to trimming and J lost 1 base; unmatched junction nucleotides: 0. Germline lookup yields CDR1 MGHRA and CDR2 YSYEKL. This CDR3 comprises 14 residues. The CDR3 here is CASSQGLAQETQYF. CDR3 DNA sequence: TGCGCCAGCAGCCAGGGACTAGCCCAAGAGACCCAGTACTTC.

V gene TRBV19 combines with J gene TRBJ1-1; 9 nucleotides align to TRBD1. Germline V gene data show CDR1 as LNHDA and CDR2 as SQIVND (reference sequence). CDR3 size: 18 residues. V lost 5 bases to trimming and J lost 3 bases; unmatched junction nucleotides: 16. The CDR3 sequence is CASSPGGGDRVPYTEAFF. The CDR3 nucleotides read TGTGCCAGTAGTCCTGGTGGAGGGGACAGGGTGCCTTACACTGAAGCTTTCTTT.

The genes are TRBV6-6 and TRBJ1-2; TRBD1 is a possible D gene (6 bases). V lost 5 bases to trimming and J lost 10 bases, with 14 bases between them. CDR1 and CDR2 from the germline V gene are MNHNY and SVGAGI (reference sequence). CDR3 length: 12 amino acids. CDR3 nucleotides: TGTGCCAGCAGTCCGGGGGGCCCACTCTACACCTTC. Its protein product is CASSPGGPLYTF.

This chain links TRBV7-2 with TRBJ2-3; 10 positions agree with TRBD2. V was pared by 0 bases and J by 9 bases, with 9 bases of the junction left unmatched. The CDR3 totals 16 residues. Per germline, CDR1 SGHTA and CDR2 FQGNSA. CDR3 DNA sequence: TGTGCCAGCAGCTTAGCCCTTTCTAGCGGGAGCGTCACGCAGTATTTT. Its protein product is CASSLALSSGSVTQYF.

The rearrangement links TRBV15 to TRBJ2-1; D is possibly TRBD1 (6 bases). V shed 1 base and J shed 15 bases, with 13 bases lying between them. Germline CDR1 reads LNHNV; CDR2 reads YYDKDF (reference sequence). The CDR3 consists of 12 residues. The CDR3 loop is CATSRVWGPPFF. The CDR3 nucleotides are TGTGCCACCAGCAGAGTCTGGGGGCCTCCGTTCTTC.

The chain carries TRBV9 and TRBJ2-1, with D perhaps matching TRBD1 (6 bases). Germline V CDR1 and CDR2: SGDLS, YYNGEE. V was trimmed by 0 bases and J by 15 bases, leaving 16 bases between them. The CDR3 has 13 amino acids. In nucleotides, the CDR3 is TGTGCCAGCAGCGTAGTCGGACAGCAAGTTCTGTTCTTC. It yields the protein CASSVVGQQVLFF.

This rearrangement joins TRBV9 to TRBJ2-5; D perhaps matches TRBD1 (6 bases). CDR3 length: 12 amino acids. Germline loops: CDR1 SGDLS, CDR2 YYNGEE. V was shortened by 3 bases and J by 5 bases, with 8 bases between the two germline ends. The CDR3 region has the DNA TGTGCCAGCAGCGCGAGGGGGGAGACCCAGTACTTC. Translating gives CASSARGETQYF.

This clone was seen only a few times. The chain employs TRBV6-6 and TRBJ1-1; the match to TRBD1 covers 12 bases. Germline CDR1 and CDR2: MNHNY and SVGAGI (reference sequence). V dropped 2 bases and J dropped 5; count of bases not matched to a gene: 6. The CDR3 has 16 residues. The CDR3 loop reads CASSYRGQGAGTEAFF. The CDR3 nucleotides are TGTGCCAGCAGTTACAGGGGACAGGGGGCCGGTACTGAAGCTTTCTTT.